The clone carrying this TCR beta chain was seen more than once but under ten times. Its antigen is undetermined. V gave up 7 bases and J gave up 2 bases, with 14 bases separating them. CDR3 length equals 14 residues. The germline gives CDR1 LGHNT, CDR2 FRNRAP. Generated by immunoSEQ multiplex PCR, the TCRdb table keeps only in-frame clones and is missing some. The data contain 31,000 or so clones, around 76% of them singletons. This entry belongs to a study of STAT5B mutations in CD4+ large granular lymphocyte leukemia. Study-wide findings and caveats: Compared with healthy controls (2/35), patient top clones favored TRBV06 (8/27). Patient CD4-sorted repertoires stayed more clonal than healthy ones after leukemic-clone removal.

Control samples were healthy donors' buffy coats. The sequencing input was CD4+ T cells from blood buffy coats. V gene TRBV12-5 combines with J gene TRBJ1-1; D not certain. The clonotype was recovered from a human donor in good health. This CDR3 is CASAEPRGNTEAFF. The CDR3 DNA sequence: TGTGCTAGTGCGGAGCCTCGGGGTAACACTGAAGCTTTCTTT.